These 26 T cell receptor beta chains originate from one sample sequenced in a study of blood T cell repertoires in COVID-19. Sequenced by immunoSEQ multiplex PCR; TCRdb stores in-frame clones only, minus some. Among some 190,000 clones listed, around 86% were seen once. The sequencing sample was made of PBMCs or T cells enriched from blood (not recorded which). The receptors derive from a middle-aged woman in a cohort exposed to, infected with or recovered from COVID-19 (not recorded which).

This clone was seen only once. The chain links TRBV28 to TRBJ1-1; D not resolved. Looked up from germline, CDR1 is MDHEN and CDR2 is SYDVKM. This CDR3 has 17 amino acids. V lost 2 bases and J 0 bases, leaving 16 bases between the germline ends. This CDR3 is CASSLKTREFMNTEAFF. CDR3 nucleotide sequence: TGTGCCAGCAGTTTAAAGACCCGGGAGTTCATGAACACTGAAGCTTTCTTT.

The CDR3 coding sequence is TGCGCCAGCAGCTTGGACAGCATGAACACTGAAGCTTTCTTT. Translation: CASSLDSMNTEAFF. The genes are TRBV5-1 and TRBJ1-1; the D is unclear. The CDR3 sequence is 14 residues long. Trimming removed 0 bases at V and 0 bases at J, with 6 bases between. The germline gives CDR1 SGHRS, CDR2 YFSETQ. Filled out from reference TRBV5-1 and TRBJ1-1, the complete variable domain reads KAGVTQTPRYLIKTRGQQVTLSCSPISGHRSVSWYQQTPGQGLQFLFEYFSETQRNKGNFPGRFSGRQFSNSRSEMNVSTLELGDSALYLCASSLDSMNTEAFFGQGTRLTVV.

This clone was detected only once. The chain joins TRBV3-1 (or the pseudogene TRBV3-2) to TRBJ2-7, with D possibly being TRBD2 (5 bases). Germline loops: CDR1 LGHDT, CDR2 YNNKEL (reference sequence). The germline V and J ends were trimmed by 0 bases and 3 bases, with 12 bases remaining between them. The CDR3 spans 15 residues. For the CDR3, the DNA is TGTGCCAGCAGCCAAGATATGGCCGACTACTACGAGCAGTACTTC. It is translated as CASSQDMADYYEQYF.

V and J are TRBV5-1 and TRBJ1-1; 8 positions agree with TRBD1. The CDR3 is 15 residues long. Germline V gene data show CDR1 as SGHRS and CDR2 as YFSETQ. V was clipped by 4 bases and J by 2 bases; unmatched bases: 7. CDR3 residues: CASSKTGVGNTEAFF. CDR3 in DNA: TGCGCCAGCAGCAAGACAGGGGTGGGAAACACTGAAGCTTTCTTT.

The V and J genes are TRBV13 and TRBJ2-5; possible D gene TRBD2, 6 bases. The CDR3 loop spans 15 amino acids. The germline V gene has CDR1 PRHDT and CDR2 FYEKMQ (reference sequence). Trimming took off 2 bases at V and 5 bases at J, with 15 bases between the two ends. The chain's CDR3 is CASSLPRGGMETQYF. Here the CDR3 DNA reads TGTGCCAGCAGCTTACCTCGTGGAGGGATGGAGACCCAGTACTTC.

CDR3 bases: TGTGCCAGCAGAGCCGGACAGGGTCCTAATTCACCCCTCCACTTT. Translation: CASRAGQGPNSPLHF. The gene calls are TRBV2 and TRBJ1-6; 8 positions match TRBD1. The V gene's germline CDR1 is SNHLY and CDR2 FYNNEI. CDR3 length: 15 amino acids. V trimming: 6 bases; J trimming: 6 bases; junction bases outside the gene matches: 7.

The V gene is TRBV9, the J gene TRBJ1-1; no reliable D call. The ends were cut back, 0 bases at V and 4 bases at J, with 10 bases in the middle. The CDR3 has 14 residues. From germline, CDR1 is SGDLS and CDR2 YYNGEE. The CDR3, as DNA: TGTGCCAGCAGCGTAGAACGGAGATCCACTGAAGCTTTCTTT. Encoded protein: CASSVERRSTEAFF.

As for this clone: Germline and junction disagree at one end, which may indicate a read error. The chain carries TRBV5-6 and TRBJ2-3; D gene ambiguous. The CDR3 runs to 15 residues. Per germline, CDR1 SGHDT and CDR2 YYEEEE. CDR3 in DNA: TGTGCCAGCAGTTTGGGTCCGGGTCGAAGGGATACGCAGTATTTT. Protein sequence: CASSLGPGRRDTQYF.

The V gene is TRBV28, the J gene TRBJ1-1, with 8 positions matching TRBD1. This CDR3 is built from 14 residues. The germline gives CDR1 MDHEN, CDR2 SYDVKM. V lost 10 bases to trimming and J lost 5 bases; unmatched junction nucleotides: 12. The CDR3 sequence is CATRTTGGRTEAFF. The CDR3 coding sequence is TGTGCCACCAGAACTACAGGGGGTAGAACTGAAGCTTTCTTT.

V usage is TRBV7-6 and J usage is TRBJ2-7, with 7 bases matching TRBD2. CDR3 length: 16 amino acids. V was pared by 1 base and J by 6 bases, with 12 bases of the junction left unmatched. Germline lookup yields CDR1 SGHVS and CDR2 FNYEAQ. CDR3 amino acids: CASSLGPREKDREQYF. Written as DNA, the CDR3 is TGTGCCAGCAGCTTAGGTCCGCGGGAGAAGGACCGCGAGCAGTACTTC. The variable domain in full, with the rest retrieved from reference TRBV7-6 and TRBJ2-7, is GAGVSQSPRYKVTKRGQDVALRCDPISGHVSLYWYRQALGQGPEFLTYFNYEAQQDKSGLPNDRFSAERPEGSISTLTIQRTEQRDSAMYRCASSLGPREKDREQYFGPGTRLTVT.

The V and J genes are TRBV5-1 and TRBJ1-1; D is unclear. This CDR3 has 12 amino acids. Germline assignment: CDR1 SGHRS and CDR2 YFSETQ. V was pared by 4 bases and J by 7 bases, with 11 bases between. The CDR3 loop is CASSPPGVEAFF. In nucleotides, the CDR3 is TGCGCCAGCAGCCCGCCCGGTGTTGAAGCTTTCTTT.

For the CDR3, the DNA is TGTGCCAGCAGCTTGGCCGGGACAGGGGAGAACACTGAAGCTTTCTTT. It encodes CASSLAGTGENTEAFF. The chain is built from TRBV11-2 and TRBJ1-1; 10 bases are shared with TRBD1. Per the germline V gene, CDR1 is SGHAT and CDR2 is FQNNGV. The CDR3 is 16 amino acids. The trim removed 3 bases at V and 1 base at J, leaving 5 bases unmatched.

This chain links TRBV27 with TRBJ1-1, with a possible D match to TRBD1 (6 bases). Trimming took 3 bases from V and 4 from J, leaving 15 bases between them. CDR1 is MNHEY and CDR2 is SMNVEV in the germline V gene (reference sequence). The CDR3 spans 15 residues. CDR3 DNA sequence: TGTGCCAGCAGTTTCAACAGGGTTCTGGCCACTGAAGCTTTCTTT. Its protein product is CASSFNRVLATEAFF.

This rearrangement joins TRBV27 to TRBJ2-3; D might be TRBD2 (7 bases). The CDR3 covers 15 residues. V lost 2 bases to trimming and J lost 5 bases, with 14 bases between them. Per germline, CDR1 MNHEY and CDR2 SMNVEV (reference sequence). The CDR3 loop is CASSLAGARRDTQYF. Written as DNA, the CDR3 is TGTGCCAGCAGTTTAGCGGGGGCCAGGCGAGATACGCAGTATTTT.

The chain carries TRBV7-9 and TRBJ2-2; 10 bases are shared with TRBD2. The length of the CDR3 is 17 residues. With 4 bases clipped from V and 6 bases from J, the junction kept 11 bases outside the gene matches. Germline CDR1 SEHNR, CDR2 FQNEAQ (reference sequence). In DNA, the CDR3 is TGTGCCAGCAGCTCAACTCTACTAGCGGGATATGCCGGGGAGCTGTTTTTT. This gives the protein CASSSTLLAGYAGELFF.

The rearrangement links TRBV15 to TRBJ2-3; the match to TRBD2 covers 8 bases. This CDR3 is built from 16 residues. The germline V gene has CDR1 LNHNV and CDR2 YYDKDF (reference sequence). J was trimmed by 4 bases and V by 3 bases; bases with no gene match: 9. CDR3 loop: CATSSHRGGGPDTQYF. CDR3 in DNA: TGTGCCACCAGCAGTCACCGGGGCGGGGGGCCAGATACGCAGTATTTT.

The chain carries TRBV5-6 and TRBJ2-1; a possible D gene is TRBD1 (5 bases). From germline, CDR1 is SGHDT and CDR2 YYEEEE. The CDR3 is made up of 16 amino acids. With 7 bases removed from V and 3 bases from J, the gap between germline ends came to 20 bases. The CDR3 region is CASSPALPGYYNEQFF. DNA of the CDR3: TGTGCCAGCTCTCCCGCCCTCCCAGGGTACTACAATGAGCAGTTCTTC.

The rearrangement links TRBV6-2 or TRBV6-3 to TRBJ2-2; a possible D gene is TRBD1 (5 bases). The V gene lost 2 bases and the J gene lost 1 base, with 11 bases spanning the gap. The length of the CDR3 is 16 residues. CDR1 MNHEY and CDR2 SVGEGT come from the germline V gene. CDR3 DNA: TGTGCCAGCAGTTACAGTAGCAGGGTGAACACCGGGGAGCTGTTTTTT. This gives the protein CASSYSSRVNTGELFF.

The rearrangement joins TRBV4-3 to TRBJ1-2; the D is unclear. This CDR3 region has 14 residues. CDR1 and CDR2 from the germline V gene are LGHNA and YSLEER. V gave up 0 bases and J gave up 4 bases, with 9 bases separating them. The CDR3 nucleotides read TGCGCCAGCAGCCAAGATGCGGGAAGCTATGGCTACACCTTC. It is translated as CASSQDAGSYGYTF.

Of note for this clone: The same CDR3 is also encoded by other DNA sequences in this sample. J is TRBJ1-1 and V is TRBV11-2; D not certain. Germline-derived CDR1 and CDR2 are SGHAT and FQNNGV. CDR3 length equals 15 residues. Trimming shortened V by 1 base and J by 1 base, and 10 bases separated the two germline ends. CDR3 coding DNA: TGTGCCAGCAGCTTAGCGGGGTTGGGGAACACTGAAGCTTTCTTT. Its protein product is CASSLAGLGNTEAFF.

The rearrangement joins TRBV6-5 to TRBJ1-6; 9 bases are shared with TRBD1. Germline CDR1 is MNHEY and CDR2 is SVGAGI. The CDR3 runs to 14 residues. V lost 2 bases, J lost 7 bases, and 0 bases stayed unmatched. The CDR3 nucleotides read TGTGCCAGCAGTTACGACAGGGGGAATTCACCCCTCCACTTT. Amino acids: CASSYDRGNSPLHF.

CDR3 coding DNA: TGTGCCAGCAGTCGAGGACTGTATGAGCAGTTCTTC. Protein product: CASSRGLYEQFF. The rearrangement uses TRBV7-8 and TRBJ2-1, with D perhaps TRBD2 (5 bases). Germline V lookup: CDR1 SGHVS, CDR2 FQNEAQ. Trimming took off 6 bases at V and 8 bases at J, with 11 bases between the two ends. This CDR3 region has 12 residues.

The chain links TRBV30 to TRBJ1-4; D may be TRBD1 (5 bases). The CDR3 runs 15 residues. CDR1 and CDR2 (germline): GTSNPN, SVGIG (reference sequence). V lost 5 bases and J lost 8, with 21 bases in between. The chain's CDR3 is CAWEWGQGIGEKLFF. DNA of the CDR3: TGTGCCTGGGAGTGGGGCCAGGGAATCGGGGAAAAACTGTTTTTT.

The rearrangement uses TRBV28 and TRBJ1-1; tentative D call: TRBD1 (6 bases). This CDR3 spans 15 amino acids. CDR1 and CDR2 (germline): MDHEN, SYDVKM. The V gene lost 7 bases and the J gene lost 4 bases, with 19 bases spanning the gap. CDR3 amino acids: CASTWGRTEFTEAFF. The CDR3 bases are TGTGCCAGCACTTGGGGGCGGACTGAATTCACTGAAGCTTTCTTT.

The V gene is TRBV11-3, the J gene TRBJ2-1; 12 nucleotides match TRBD2. The CDR3 has 17 residues. From germline, CDR1 is SGHNT and CDR2 YENEEA. With 2 bases clipped from V and 3 bases from J, the junction kept 5 bases outside the gene matches. CDR3 loop: CASSLRSSGRGYNEQFF. The CDR3 DNA reads TGTGCCAGCAGCTTAAGGTCTAGCGGGAGGGGCTACAATGAGCAGTTCTTC.

This chain uses TRBV11-2 with TRBJ2-3, with D unresolved. The CDR3 loop spans 12 amino acids. Trimming left V 1 base short and J 6 bases short, with 5 bases between. Germline V gene lookup returns CDR1 SGHAT and CDR2 FQNNGV. In DNA, the CDR3 is TGTGCCAGCAGCTTAGTCTCGGATACGCAGTATTTT. It is translated as CASSLVSDTQYF.